One sample yielded the 20 T cell receptor beta chains listed below, sequenced in a study of T cell changes during pregnancy in multiple sclerosis. This table comes from immunoSEQ multiplex PCR, and its TCRdb copy is limited to in-frame clones, with some not included. The table lists approximately 48,000 clones, around 94% of them singletons. The sample consisted of CD4+ T cells from peripheral blood mononuclear cells, taken in the second trimester of pregnancy. The receptors here all came from a female donor with multiple sclerosis, enrolled in a pregnancy study.

V usage is TRBV6-5 and J usage is TRBJ1-2; 8 bases fit TRBD1. V shed 5 bases, J shed 9 bases, and the junction held 11 bases outside the gene matches. This CDR3 region has 14 residues. Germline lookup yields CDR1 MNHEY and CDR2 SVGAGI. The CDR3 loop reads CASSPDRETHRYTF. Here the CDR3 DNA reads TGTGCCAGCAGTCCGGACAGGGAGACGCACCGCTACACCTTC.

This clone has a single count. The chain links TRBV9 to TRBJ2-7, with TRBD1 matching over 8 bases. The germline V gene has CDR1 SGDLS and CDR2 YYNGEE. V was clipped by 5 bases and J by 1 base; unmatched bases: 20. The CDR3 has 19 amino acids. CDR3: CASSSGAGGSLQPSYEQYF. For the CDR3, the DNA is TGTGCCAGCAGTAGTGGGGCAGGGGGCTCTCTCCAGCCATCCTACGAGCAGTACTTC.

The chain's CDR3 is CASSQVRRGGTGELFF. The CDR3, as DNA: TGCGCCAGCAGCCAAGTGCGGCGGGGGGGGACCGGGGAGCTGTTTTTT. This chain joins TRBV4-1 and TRBJ2-2; 9 nucleotides match TRBD2. The CDR3 has 16 residues. Germline V gene lookup returns CDR1 MGHRA and CDR2 YSYEKL. Trimming at V came to 1 base and at J to 5 bases, leaving 5 bases not matched to a gene.

This CDR3 reads CASSPYRGGGYTF. CDR3 bases: TGTGCCAGCAGCCCCTACAGGGGAGGAGGCTACACCTTC. The gene calls are TRBV28 and TRBJ1-2; TRBD1 aligns across 7 bases. With 6 bases clipped from V and 8 bases from J, the junction kept 9 bases outside the gene matches. Germline CDR1 reads MDHEN; CDR2 reads SYDVKM. The CDR3 has 13 residues.

This chain connects TRBV6-1 to TRBJ2-5; 8 bases are shared with TRBD2. V lost 4 bases to trimming and J lost 1 base; unmatched junction nucleotides: 11. CDR1 MNHNS and CDR2 SASEGT come from the germline V gene. This CDR3 comprises 17 residues. The chain's CDR3 is CASSAGGGLSIQETQYF. CDR3 bases: TGTGCCAGCAGTGCGGGGGGGGGACTCTCTATCCAAGAGACCCAGTACTTC.

The rearrangement joins TRBV4-3 to TRBJ2-7, with 10 bases fitting TRBD2. The germline V gene encodes CDR1 LGHNA and CDR2 YSLEER. The CDR3 spans 15 residues. Unmatched junction bases numbered 10, after V lost 4 bases and J lost 7 bases. CDR3 sequence reads: CASSPTPSGGQEQYF. In nucleotides, the CDR3 is TGCGCCAGCAGCCCAACCCCTAGCGGGGGACAGGAGCAGTACTTC.

This clone was counted only a few times. The V and J genes are TRBV6-1 and TRBJ1-2, with 7 bases that match TRBD1. V lost 8 bases to trimming and J lost 3 bases; unmatched junction nucleotides: 9. The CDR3 has 14 residues. From germline, CDR1 is MNHNS and CDR2 SASEGT. In nucleotides, the CDR3 is TGTGCCAGCGGGAAGGGACAGACCGACTATGGCTACACCTTC. Amino acids: CASGKGQTDYGYTF.

The J gene is TRBJ1-1, the V gene TRBV4-3; D may be TRBD1 (6 bases). This CDR3 is 15 amino acids long. Trimming removed 0 bases at V and 4 bases at J, with 12 bases between. Per germline, CDR1 LGHNA and CDR2 YSLEER. CDR3 DNA: TGCGCCAGCAGCCAAGATAGGGGGTTTGGCACTGAAGCTTTCTTT. As protein: CASSQDRGFGTEAFF.

The chain uses TRBV6-5 and TRBJ1-2; maybe TRBD1 (6 bases). This CDR3 comprises 14 residues. With 2 bases removed from V and 4 bases from J, the gap between germline ends came to 11 bases. Looked up from germline, CDR1 is MNHEY and CDR2 is SVGAGI. Written as DNA, the CDR3 is TGTGCCAGCAGTTACGGGGGGGGCACCTATGGCTACACCTTC. Translation gives CASSYGGGTYGYTF.

This chain connects TRBV2 to TRBJ2-3, with D unclear. The CDR3 has 16 residues. Germline V gene lookup returns CDR1 SNHLY and CDR2 FYNNEI. V was cut by 4 bases and J by 6 bases, with 20 bases left in between. CDR3 nucleotide sequence: TGTGCCAGCAGTGTAAATTCTGGTTTGAGAAGTGATACGCAGTATTTT. Translation gives CASSVNSGLRSDTQYF.

The gene calls are TRBV9 and TRBJ1-1, with D possibly TRBD1 on 6 matching bases. The CDR3 covers 15 residues. V lost 1 base, J lost 5 bases, and 15 bases lay in between. The V gene's germline CDR1 is SGDLS and CDR2 YYNGEE. CDR3 in DNA: TGTGCCAGCAGCGTAATGGACAGAGGCGGTACTGAAGCTTTCTTT. Protein product: CASSVMDRGGTEAFF.

By frequency in the sample, this clone is medium-sized. V usage is TRBV6-1 and J usage is TRBJ1-2, with 9 bases lining up with TRBD1. The V segment lost 7 bases and the J segment 4 bases; nucleotides outside the gene matches: 10. Germline V gene data show CDR1 as MNHNS and CDR2 as SASEGT. The CDR3 has 15 amino acids. CDR3 region: CASKQTGGASYGYTF. Written as DNA, the CDR3 is TGTGCCAGCAAACAAACAGGGGGCGCGAGCTATGGCTACACCTTC.

This chain uses TRBV6-6 with TRBJ2-1, with a weak D call TRBD1 (6 bases). The length of the CDR3 is 16 residues. CDR1 and CDR2 from the germline V gene are MNHNY and SVGAGI (reference sequence). With 5 bases removed from V and 7 bases from J, the gap between germline ends came to 21 bases. In nucleotides, the CDR3 is TGTGCCAGCAGTCGATTCATGGGGGCCCTAGGGAATGAGCAGTTCTTC. This gives the protein CASSRFMGALGNEQFF.

This clone was observed once. The chain recombines TRBV6-1 with TRBJ2-3, with TRBD1 as a possible D gene (6 bases). The CDR3 runs 14 residues. Between the trimmed V and J ends, which lost 7 bases and 0 bases, there was a span of 11 bases. CDR1 and CDR2 (germline): MNHNS, SASEGT. CDR3 DNA sequence: TGTGCCAGCACCAGGGGCTTAAGCACAGATACGCAGTATTTT. This codes for CASTRGLSTDTQYF.

The J gene is TRBJ2-3, the V gene TRBV7-2, with D perhaps TRBD2 (7 bases). The ends were cut back, 1 base at V and 0 bases at J, with 11 bases in the middle. The CDR3 length is 16 residues. Germline-derived CDR1 and CDR2 are SGHTA and FQGNSA. CDR3 sequence (DNA): TGTGCCAGCAGCTTAGGCGGGGGCCTTAGCACAGATACGCAGTATTTT. Its translation is CASSLGGGLSTDTQYF.

The chain has TRBV7-2 and TRBJ2-7; 9 nucleotides line up with TRBD2. Germline loops: CDR1 SGHTA, CDR2 FQGNSA. CDR3 length equals 16 residues. V shed 5 bases, J shed 7 bases, and the junction held 15 bases outside the gene matches. CDR3 bases: TGTGCCAGCAGCCACGGCGGGGGGGGGCCCCTGGGGGAGCAGTACTTC. Translating gives CASSHGGGGPLGEQYF. The variable domain in full, with the rest retrieved from reference TRBV7-2 and TRBJ2-7, is GAGVSQSPSNKVTEKGKDVELRCDPISGHTALYWYRQSLGQGLEFLIYFQGNSAPDKSGLPSDRFSAERTGGSVSTLTIQRTQQEDSAVYLCASSHGGGGPLGEQYFGPGTRLTVT.

V usage is TRBV19 and J usage is TRBJ1-2; 9 nucleotides agree with TRBD1. The germline CDR1 and CDR2 sequences are LNHDA and SQIVND (reference sequence). This CDR3 is 14 amino acids long. J gave up 7 bases and V 6 bases, and 9 bases lay outside the gene matches. CDR3 nucleotides: TGTGCCAGTAGAGTCACAGGGGGCGCTTCTGGCTACACCTTC. Its protein is CASRVTGGASGYTF.

The V gene is TRBV4-2, the J gene TRBJ2-3, with D perhaps TRBD2 (7 bases). Germline V lookup: CDR1 LGHNA, CDR2 YNFKEQ. Trimming shortened V by 4 bases and J by 1 base, and 12 bases separated the two germline ends. The CDR3 has 15 amino acids. CDR3 residues: CASSRRGGGTDTQYF. Written as DNA, the CDR3 is TGTGCCAGCAGCCGGAGAGGGGGGGGCACAGATACGCAGTATTTT.

This clone appeared once. The CDR3 reads CASSLEGGDGELFF. DNA of the CDR3: TGTGCCAGCAGCTTAGAAGGGGGAGACGGGGAGCTGTTTTTT. This rearrangement joins TRBV7-2 to TRBJ2-2, with D maybe TRBD1 (6 bases). Germline CDR1 is SGHTA and CDR2 is FQGNSA. The CDR3 length is 14 residues. Trimming stripped 1 base from V and 7 bases from J, with 10 bases between.

The rearrangement links TRBV5-1 to TRBJ2-1; 7 nucleotides align to TRBD2. The junction had 12 bases not matched to a gene; V was cut back by 0 bases and J by 9 bases. Germline assignment: CDR1 SGHRS and CDR2 YFSETQ. The CDR3 is 16 residues long. DNA of the CDR3: TGCGCCAGCAGCTTGGATGGGGCGCTGGGGGGGAGTGAGCAGTTCTTC. Translating gives CASSLDGALGGSEQFF. Using reference TRBV5-1 and TRBJ2-1 for the parts outside the CDR3, the full variable domain is KAGVTQTPRYLIKTRGQQVTLSCSPISGHRSVSWYQQTPGQGLQFLFEYFSETQRNKGNFPGRFSGRQFSNSRSEMNVSTLELGDSALYLCASSLDGALGGSEQFFGPGTRLTVL.